The 26 T cell receptor beta chains given below trace back to one sample, sequenced in a study of shared clonotypes between healthy human individuals. The table came from immunoSEQ multiplex PCR; TCRdb's copy has only in-frame clones and leaves some out. This table has about 1.4 million clones, roughly 95% appearing once. The source material was naive CD4+ T cells sorted from blood. Documented subset: CD45RA+ positively selected. These receptors originate from a man aged 30 to 45 in good health.

The chain combines TRBV2 with TRBJ2-7; maybe TRBD2 (5 bases). CDR3 length: 13 amino acids. Germline-derived CDR1 and CDR2 are SNHLY and FYNNEI. V was clipped by 11 bases and J by 2 bases, with 16 bases between them. CDR3 region: CAARGKGAYEQYF. As DNA, the CDR3 is TGTGCCGCACGGGGTAAGGGAGCCTACGAGCAGTACTTC.

In DNA form, the CDR3 reads TGTGCCATCAGTGAAAGAGCTGATGAGCAGTTCTTC. It yields the protein CAISERADEQFF. V is TRBV10-3 and J is TRBJ2-1; unclear D gene. Germline V gene lookup returns CDR1 ENHRY and CDR2 SYGVKD. V lost 3 bases and J 8 bases, leaving 8 bases between the germline ends. The CDR3 loop spans 12 amino acids.

This chain connects TRBV5-1 to TRBJ1-1; D gene ambiguous. The CDR3 consists of 16 residues. Germline V gives CDR1 SGHRS, CDR2 YFSETQ. V lost 5 bases and J lost 0, with 17 bases in between. CDR3 residues: CASSHYPVRLNTEAFF. In nucleotides, the CDR3 is TGCGCCAGCAGTCATTATCCGGTACGGTTGAACACTGAAGCTTTCTTT.

The V call is TRBV9, the J call TRBJ2-7; TRBD1 might be the D (5 bases). Between the trimmed V and J ends, which lost 4 bases and 0 bases, there was a span of 8 bases. The CDR3 contains 13 residues. Germline V lookup: CDR1 SGDLS, CDR2 YYNGEE. This CDR3 is CASSLDNSYEQYF. Here the CDR3 DNA reads TGTGCCAGCAGCTTGGACAACTCCTACGAGCAGTACTTC.

V and J are TRBV6-4 and TRBJ2-5; D ambiguous. The CDR3 totals 12 residues. The germline CDR1 and CDR2 sequences are MRHNA and SNTAGT. Trimming shortened V by 8 bases and J by 5 bases, and 12 bases separated the two germline ends. CDR3 in amino acids: CASLLSRETQYF. In nucleotides, the CDR3 is TGTGCCAGCCTTCTTTCTCGGGAGACCCAGTACTTC.

The chain combines TRBV28 with TRBJ2-1, with 7 positions matching TRBD2. The length of the CDR3 is 17 residues. Germline CDR1 is MDHEN and CDR2 is SYDVKM. Losses at the gene ends were 1 base for V and 9 bases for J; bases not matched to a gene: 15. CDR3: CASSLLSDIGSGSEQFF. CDR3 DNA: TGTGCCAGCAGTTTATTATCGGATATAGGTAGCGGGTCTGAGCAGTTCTTC.

The chain combines TRBV7-9 with TRBJ2-3; no clear D gene. This CDR3 is 16 amino acids long. V shed 2 bases and J shed 0 bases, with 12 bases lying between them. Germline loops: CDR1 SEHNR, CDR2 FQNEAQ (reference sequence). This chain's CDR3 is CASSLPLSASTDTQYF. The DNA of the CDR3 is TGTGCCAGCAGCTTACCGCTGAGTGCTAGCACAGATACGCAGTATTTT.

The rearrangement uses TRBV29-1 and TRBJ2-7; D might be TRBD1 or TRBD2, each matching 5 bases. This CDR3 region has 14 residues. Looked up from germline, CDR1 is SQVTM and CDR2 is ANQGSEA. The ends were cut back, 7 bases at V and 1 base at J, with 17 bases in the middle. CDR3 sequence (DNA): TGCAGCGCGTCGGGGCTTGGGGGATCCTACGAGCAGTACTTC. It yields the protein CSASGLGGSYEQYF.

This chain uses TRBV5-5 with TRBJ1-1, with a possible D match to TRBD1 (5 bases). The CDR3 has 15 residues. Germline CDR1 and CDR2: SGHKS and YYEKEE (reference sequence). Trimming removed 3 bases at V and 4 bases at J, with 16 bases between. This CDR3 reads CASSYHPGRGTEAFF. CDR3 in DNA: TGTGCCAGCAGCTACCATCCGGGACGGGGCACTGAAGCTTTCTTT. The whole variable domain, filled in from reference TRBV5-5 and TRBJ1-1, reads DAGVTQSPTHLIKTRGQQVTLRCSPISGHKSVSWYQQVLGQGPQFIFQYYEKEERGRGNFPDRFSARQFPNYSSELNVNALLLGDSALYLCASSYHPGRGTEAFFGQGTRLTVV.

V and J are TRBV2 and TRBJ1-4, with 8 bases identical to TRBD1. Germline V gene data show CDR1 as SNHLY and CDR2 as FYNNEI. J lost 7 bases, V lost 3 bases, and 7 bases had no gene match. The CDR3 has 15 amino acids. The CDR3 protein is CASSDSGTGTEKLFF. The DNA for the CDR3 is TGTGCCAGCAGTGATTCTGGGACAGGTACTGAAAAACTGTTTTTT.

This chain connects TRBV4-3 to TRBJ1-1; D is possibly TRBD1 (6 bases). CDR1 is LGHNA and CDR2 is YSLEER in the germline V gene. The CDR3 covers 17 residues. V was cut by 1 base and J by 0 bases, with 15 bases left in between. Here the CDR3 DNA reads TGCGCCAGCAGCCAAGTTCGGGTCAGGGACATGAACACTGAAGCTTTCTTT. Translating gives CASSQVRVRDMNTEAFF.

The chain uses TRBV18 and TRBJ2-7; D is possibly TRBD1 (5 bases). The CDR3 totals 13 residues. Per germline, CDR1 KGHSH and CDR2 LQKENI. With 5 bases removed from V and 1 base from J, the gap between germline ends came to 9 bases. The CDR3 region has the DNA TGTGCCAGCTCAGAGACAGATTCCTACGAGCAGTACTTC. Protein sequence: CASSETDSYEQYF.

The chain employs TRBV7-9 and TRBJ2-7; 9 nucleotides match TRBD1. Per the germline V gene, CDR1 is SEHNR and CDR2 is FQNEAQ (reference sequence). This CDR3 is 16 amino acids long. With 3 bases clipped from V and 3 bases from J, the junction kept 9 bases outside the gene matches. The CDR3 nucleotides read TGTGCCAGCAGCTTCGGGTCCCCGGGACAGGGCTACGAGCAGTACTTC. Encoded protein: CASSFGSPGQGYEQYF. Based on the CDR3 plus reference TRBV7-9 and TRBJ2-7, the full variable domain is DTGVSQNPRHKITKRGQNVTFRCDPISEHNRLYWYRQTLGQGPEFLTYFQNEAQLEKSRLLSDRFSAERPKGSFSTLEIQRTEQGDSAMYLCASSFGSPGQGYEQYFGPGTRLTVT.

On this clone: Different DNA sequences within this sample yield the same CDR3. This rearrangement joins TRBV5-1 to TRBJ2-3; D remains unclear. Looked up from germline, CDR1 is SGHRS and CDR2 is YFSETQ. The CDR3 contains 12 residues. The germline V and J ends were trimmed by 5 bases and 6 bases, with 10 bases remaining between them. CDR3 nucleotides: TGCGCCAGCAGTCCCCGCGGTGATACGCAGTATTTT. This codes for CASSPRGDTQYF.

This clone appeared once. CDR3 DNA sequence: TGTGCCAGCAGCTTTAGGCTAGCCTCTCTCAATGAGCAGTTCTTC. Translation gives CASSFRLASLNEQFF. The rearrangement links TRBV5-8 to TRBJ2-1, with D perhaps matching TRBD2 (5 bases). The CDR3 consists of 15 residues. Germline-derived CDR1 and CDR2 are SGHTS and YDEGEE. V gave up 2 bases and J gave up 6 bases, with 15 bases separating them.

This chain uses TRBV6-5 with TRBJ1-2, with D unresolved. The CDR3 totals 15 residues. Trimming took 6 bases from V and 0 from J, leaving 14 bases between them. The germline gives CDR1 MNHEY, CDR2 SVGAGI. The DNA for the CDR3 is TGTGCCAGCAGCTTCGACCAGGCCCCTAACTATGGCTACACCTTC. It yields the protein CASSFDQAPNYGYTF.

The V call is TRBV5-8, the J call TRBJ2-7; 8 bases agree with TRBD1. CDR1 is SGHTS and CDR2 is YDEGEE in the germline V gene. V shed 2 bases and J 9 bases; nucleotides not matched to a gene: 4. The CDR3 runs 12 residues. CDR3: CASSFGQGGQYF. The CDR3 coding sequence is TGTGCCAGCAGCTTCGGACAGGGCGGGCAGTACTTC.

V usage is TRBV7-2 and J usage is TRBJ2-1; 9 bases map to TRBD1. The CDR3 runs 15 residues. V was pared by 1 base and J by 6 bases, with 4 bases of the junction left unmatched. Germline lookup yields CDR1 SGHTA and CDR2 FQGNSA. The CDR3 DNA reads TGTGCCAGCAGCTTAGTGCCGACAGGGGGCAATGAGCAGTTCTTC. Translated: CASSLVPTGGNEQFF. The whole variable domain, filled in from reference TRBV7-2 and TRBJ2-1, reads GAGVSQSPSNKVTEKGKDVELRCDPISGHTALYWYRQSLGQGLEFLIYFQGNSAPDKSGLPSDRFSAERTGGSVSTLTIQRTQQEDSAVYLCASSLVPTGGNEQFFGPGTRLTVL.

The gene calls are TRBV28 and TRBJ2-7; D might be TRBD2 (7 bases). This CDR3 comprises 15 residues. V dropped 4 bases and J dropped 2 bases, with 15 bases sitting between them. Germline V CDR1 and CDR2: MDHEN, SYDVKM. The CDR3 DNA sequence: TGTGCCAGCAGTTCTCAAGGGGGGGACCCCTACGAGCAGTACTTC. Translating it yields CASSSQGGDPYEQYF.

This clone appeared a single time. This rearrangement joins TRBV13 to TRBJ2-7, with D perhaps TRBD1 or TRBD2 (5 bases each). Germline V gives CDR1 PRHDT, CDR2 FYEKMQ (reference sequence). V gave up 5 bases and J gave up 1 base, with 15 bases separating them. This CDR3 has 15 amino acids. The CDR3 DNA sequence: TGTGCCAGCAGCATTGAGAGGGGAATATCCTACGAGCAGTACTTC. It encodes CASSIERGISYEQYF.

The V gene is TRBV2, the J gene TRBJ2-2, with D perhaps matching TRBD1 (5 bases). Germline CDR1 SNHLY, CDR2 FYNNEI. Trimming stripped 6 bases from V and 5 bases from J, with 7 bases between. This CDR3 region has 12 residues. This chain's CDR3 is CASRQVTGELFF. DNA of the CDR3: TGTGCCAGCAGACAGGTTACCGGGGAGCTGTTTTTT. Full variable domain (outside the CDR3, taken from reference TRBV2 and TRBJ2-2): EPEVTQTPSHQVTQMGQEVILRCVPISNHLYFYWYRQILGQKVEFLVSFYNNEISEKSEIFDDQFSVERPDGSNFTLKIRSTKLEDSAMYFCASRQVTGELFFGEGSRLTVL.

The count of this clone is one. This chain joins TRBV5-8 and TRBJ2-1; 7 bases align to TRBD2. The CDR3 is 14 residues long. CDR1 SGHTS and CDR2 YDEGEE come from the germline V gene. The ends lost 0 bases at V and 10 bases at J; junction bases unmatched: 7. CDR3 bases: TGTGCCAGCAGCTTGGTTCTAGCGGAAAAGGAGCAGTTCTTC. Its translation: CASSLVLAEKEQFF.

The chain is built from TRBV2 and TRBJ2-2; 8 bases are shared with TRBD1. The CDR3 has 16 residues. Trimming removed 6 bases from V and 7 bases from J; junction bases left unmatched: 13. The germline CDR1 and CDR2 sequences are SNHLY and FYNNEI. CDR3 sequence (DNA): TGTGCCAGCAGAAGATGGGGCACAGGGGGTGGCGGGGAGCTGTTTTTT. Translation gives CASRRWGTGGGGELFF.

The chain couples TRBV9 to TRBJ2-1; TRBD1 matches at 10 bases. The V gene's germline CDR1 is SGDLS and CDR2 YYNGEE. The trim removed 4 bases at V and 8 bases at J, leaving 9 bases unmatched. The CDR3 runs 15 residues. The CDR3 spells CASSTDRGIMHEQFF. The CDR3 DNA sequence: TGTGCCAGCAGCACGGACAGGGGGATTATGCATGAGCAGTTCTTC.

V is TRBV9 and J is TRBJ2-7; 9 bases align to TRBD2. V shed 3 bases, J shed 7 bases, and the junction held 14 bases outside the gene matches. CDR1 is SGDLS, CDR2 YYNGEE, per germline. CDR3 length equals 16 residues. This CDR3 reads CASSAGLATGAFEQYF. The DNA for the CDR3 is TGTGCCAGCAGCGCCGGACTAGCGACGGGGGCTTTTGAGCAGTACTTC. Complete variable domain (other parts from reference TRBV9 and TRBJ2-7): DSGVTQTPKHLITATGQRVTLRCSPRSGDLSVYWYQQSLDQGLQFLIQYYNGEERAKGNILERFSAQQFPDLHSELNLSSLELGDSALYFCASSAGLATGAFEQYFGPGTRLTVT.

The chain employs TRBV5-8 and TRBJ2-3, with TRBD2 identical over 10 bases. Germline values: CDR1 SGHTS, CDR2 YDEGEE. The CDR3 has 16 amino acids. After removal of 6 bases from V and 0 bases from J, the junction contained 7 bases not matched to a gene. CDR3 loop: CASTWTSGDSTDTQYF. The CDR3 bases are TGTGCCAGCACCTGGACTAGCGGAGATAGCACAGATACGCAGTATTTT.